The clone carrying this T cell receptor beta chain occurred a few times. The antigen remains undetermined. This specimen comes from a study of molecular identifiers for immune sequencing clone quantification. Study overall: Replicates involved a five-way split of RNA from around 20,000 or 99,000 naive CD8 cells, with sequencing of four.

Based on a CD8+CD4-CCR7+CD45RA+ profile, naive CD8 T cells were sorted. Broader study findings: Over 99% of CMV-specific effector molecules, but under 1% of naive ones, were in clones above 20 copies.

Germline trimming cut 6 bases from V and 7 bases from J; bases unmatched to any gene: 8. This CDR3 contains 15 residues. CDR1 and CDR2 from the germline V gene are MDHEN and SYDVKM. Preparation methods for the bulk TCR libraries were those previously described, with listed TCR primers. TCRdb passed the PCR reads through MiXCR, listing each CDR3 protein once. The repertoire holds roughly 93,000 distinct CDR3 sequences, with around a quarter as singletons. Sequenced: naive CD8+ T cells from blood, with Jurkat cell RNA spiked in. Subset defined: FACS-sorted CD8+CD4-CCR7+CD45RA+ naive T cells. This receptor was taken from a human donor in good health. Some libraries in this study had Jurkat cell RNA spiked in. The chain carries TRBV28 and TRBJ1-5; the match to TRBD1 covers 11 bases. The CDR3 DNA sequence: TGTGCCAGCAGGTCGGACCGGGACAGGGGGCAGCCCCAGCATTTT. Translating it yields CASRSDRDRGQPQHF.